This TCR beta chain was recovered during a study of immune characteristics of hereditary and idiopathic chronic pancreatitis. Broader study findings: Alcohol-related chronic pancreatitis was not included in this study. Patients with more severe chronic pancreatitis had more productive TCR rearrangements.

On this clone itself: Antigen: not known.

Libraries were prepared by immunoSEQ multiplex PCR; TCRdb keeps only in-frame clonotypes and omits some of them. Here the sample spans roughly 2,000 clones, 60% to 80% being singletons. Total pancreatectomy with islet autotransplantation was the source of the chronic pancreatitis pancreas tissue. Bulk pancreas tissue, not sorted T cells, supplied the genomic DNA for TCR beta sequencing. The receptor's source is a human donor with chronic pancreatitis. The specimen sequenced was pancreas tissue with idiopathic chronic pancreatitis.

DNA of the CDR3: TGTGCCAGCAGCACCTTAGCGGGGGCGGGAGAGCAGTACTTC. Encoded protein: CASSTLAGAGEQYF. V usage is TRBV7-8 and J usage is TRBJ2-7; TRBD2 agrees at 9 bases. V trimming: 5 bases; J trimming: 7 bases; junction bases outside the gene matches: 9. Germline CDR1 is SGHVS and CDR2 is FQNEAQ. The CDR3 runs to 14 residues.